One and the same sample provided the 18 T cell receptor beta chains below, sequenced in a study of blood T cell repertoires in COVID-19. Some clones are missing from TCRdb's copy, which holds only in-frame ones; the method was immunoSEQ multiplex PCR. The sample holds over 250,000 clones, more than 80% seen once. Specimen: PBMCs or T cells enriched from blood (not recorded which). The receptors were gathered from a woman under 40 who had recovered from COVID-19.

This sequence joins TRBV4-1 and TRBJ2-6, with D unclear. The CDR3 loop spans 12 amino acids. Germline V gene data show CDR1 as MGHRA and CDR2 as YSYEKL. V dropped 1 base and J dropped 12 bases, with 7 bases sitting between them. In DNA form, the CDR3 reads TGCGCCAGCAGCCAAGCGAACGGCGTCCTGACTTTC. This encodes CASSQANGVLTF.

The rearrangement uses TRBV10-2 and TRBJ1-2; D possibly corresponds to TRBD1 (6 bases). This CDR3 comprises 14 residues. From germline, CDR1 is WSHSY and CDR2 SAAADI. The V end was cut by 6 bases, the J end by 7 bases, with 18 bases between. The CDR3 region has the DNA TGCGCCAGCAGCGCAGACAACAGGGACGGTGGCTACACCTTC. Translating gives CASSADNRDGGYTF.

This clone came up a few times. V gene TRBV29-1 combines with J gene TRBJ1-5; D is uncertain. This CDR3 contains 11 residues. The V gene's germline CDR1 is SQVTM and CDR2 ANQGSEA. V dropped 4 bases and J dropped 13 bases, with 14 bases sitting between them. CDR3 sequence reads: CSVGLTEQQHF. For the CDR3, the DNA is TGCAGCGTTGGTTTAACAGAACAGCAGCATTTT. Filled out from reference TRBV29-1 and TRBJ1-5, the complete variable domain reads SAVISQKPSRDICQRGTSLTIQCQVDSQVTMMFWYRQQPGQSLTLIATANQGSEATYESGFVIDKFPISRPNLTFSTLTVSNMSPEDSSIYLCSVGLTEQQHFGDGTRLSIL.

The V gene is TRBV4-2, the J gene TRBJ2-7; TRBD1 agrees at 7 bases. Germline CDR1 reads LGHNA; CDR2 reads YNFKEQ. The CDR3 length is 16 residues. With 0 bases clipped from V and 3 bases from J, the junction kept 8 bases outside the gene matches. CDR3 loop: CASSQDHGDRDYEQYF. The CDR3 DNA is TGTGCCAGCAGCCAAGATCACGGAGACAGGGACTACGAGCAGTACTTC.

The genes are TRBV7-3 and TRBJ1-1, with D possibly being TRBD1 (5 bases). This CDR3 has 13 amino acids. V lost 6 bases and J lost 4, with 12 bases in between. Germline-derived CDR1 and CDR2 are SGHTA and FQGTGA. The DNA for the CDR3 is TGTGCCAGCAGGTCCAGGGTTTTCACTGAAGCTTTCTTT. Translating gives CASRSRVFTEAFF. Full variable domain (outside the CDR3, taken from reference TRBV7-3 and TRBJ1-1): GAGVSQTPSNKVTEKGKYVELRCDPISGHTALYWYRQSLGQGPEFLIYFQGTGAADDSGLPNDRFFAVRPEGSVSTLKIQRTERGDSAVYLCASRSRVFTEAFFGQGTRLTVV.

In its sample, this clone was seen once. V gene TRBV27 combines with J gene TRBJ1-5, with TRBD1 identical over 7 bases. Germline CDR1 is MNHEY and CDR2 is SMNVEV (reference sequence). This CDR3 is 14 amino acids long. V trimming: 5 bases; J trimming: 4 bases; junction bases outside the gene matches: 5. CDR3 sequence reads: CASSGRDRNQPQHF. The CDR3 bases are TGTGCCAGCAGTGGTAGGGACAGAAATCAGCCCCAGCATTTT.

The V call is TRBV7-2, the J call TRBJ2-1, with a weak D call TRBD2 (6 bases). This CDR3 comprises 13 residues. Trimming removed 2 bases at V and 7 bases at J, with 9 bases between. CDR1 and CDR2 (germline): SGHTA, FQGNSA. CDR3 nucleotides: TGTGCCAGCAGCTTATTAGCGGTTAATGAGCAGTTCTTC. Translation gives CASSLLAVNEQFF.

The gene calls are TRBV13 and TRBJ2-2, with 15 bases lining up with TRBD2. The J segment lost 5 bases and the V segment lost 5 bases, leaving 6 bases of the junction unmatched. This CDR3 has 17 amino acids. Germline V gives CDR1 PRHDT, CDR2 FYEKMQ (reference sequence). The CDR3 here is CASSRGLAGGGTGELFF. As DNA, the CDR3 is TGTGCCAGCAGCCGGGGACTAGCGGGAGGTGGGACCGGGGAGCTGTTTTTT.

The V gene is TRBV6-1, the J gene TRBJ2-1; D gene ambiguous. From germline, CDR1 is MNHNS and CDR2 SASEGT. The CDR3 totals 13 residues. With 1 base removed from V and 5 bases from J, the gap between germline ends came to 6 bases. CDR3 sequence reads: CASSEGLDNEQFF. As DNA, the CDR3 is TGTGCCAGCAGTGAAGGCCTAGACAATGAGCAGTTCTTC.

This chain connects TRBV29-1 to TRBJ2-7; TRBD2 might be the D (6 bases). This CDR3 contains 12 residues. V was clipped by 3 bases and J by 4 bases, with 10 bases between them. Germline CDR1 is SQVTM and CDR2 is ANQGSEA. This CDR3 reads CSVDGGNYEQYF. The CDR3 DNA reads TGCAGCGTTGACGGAGGGAATTACGAGCAGTACTTC.

As DNA, the CDR3 is TGTGCCAGCAGTCCGGGAGCCAGGGGGTCTCAGCCCCAGCATTTT. Its protein is CASSPGARGSQPQHF. J is TRBJ1-5 and V is TRBV6-2 or TRBV6-3; 7 nucleotides line up with TRBD1. The CDR3 is 15 amino acids. V lost 5 bases, J lost 6 bases, and 10 bases stayed unmatched. Germline V CDR1 and CDR2: MNHEY, SVGEGT.

The chain couples TRBV14 to TRBJ1-6; tentatively, D is TRBD1 (5 bases). The CDR3 sequence is 14 residues long. V was clipped by 7 bases and J by 7 bases, with 14 bases between them. Germline loops: CDR1 SGHDN, CDR2 FVKESK. This CDR3 reads CASTSNRINSPLHF. The CDR3 nucleotides read TGTGCCAGCACGTCCAACAGGATAAATTCACCCCTCCACTTT.

The V call is TRBV4-2, the J call TRBJ2-1, with no clear D. CDR3 length equals 13 residues. CDR1 is LGHNA and CDR2 is YNFKEQ in the germline V gene. Trimming removed 1 base at V and 4 bases at J, with 5 bases between. The CDR3, as DNA: TGTGCCAGCAGCCAAGGCGCTTACAATGAGCAGTTCTTC. Translated, it gives CASSQGAYNEQFF.

The rearrangement links TRBV5-4 to TRBJ1-2; D unresolved. Germline values: CDR1 SGHNT, CDR2 YYREEE (reference sequence). V was trimmed by 2 bases and J by 0 bases, leaving 17 bases between them. This CDR3 region has 17 residues. The DNA of the CDR3 is TGTGCCAGCAGCTTTTCCTTCCAAGAGGTAGCTAACTATGGCTACACCTTC. Translated, it gives CASSFSFQEVANYGYTF.

This CDR3 is CASSYGPKGRGNTIYF. The DNA of the CDR3 is TGTGCCAGCAGTTACGGACCAAAGGGGCGAGGAAACACCATATATTTT. The genes are TRBV6-5 and TRBJ1-3; maybe TRBD1 (5 bases). Germline CDR1 MNHEY, CDR2 SVGAGI. The CDR3 contains 16 residues. Trimming took off 2 bases at V and 4 bases at J, with 15 bases between the two ends.

The genes are TRBV12-1 and TRBJ2-5; TRBD2 is the table's D call and was not checked against the DNA. TRBV12-1 is given as a pseudogene. This CDR3 comprises 16 residues. The CDR3 nucleotides read TGTGCCAGCAGCTTGGGACTAGCGGGCTCCCAAGAGACCCAGTACTTC. It is translated as CASSLGLAGSQETQYF.

The chain recombines TRBV6-2 or TRBV6-3 with TRBJ1-1; weak D call: TRBD1 (5 bases). This CDR3 spans 13 amino acids. Germline V gene lookup returns CDR1 MNHEY and CDR2 SVGEGT. Trimming shortened V by 5 bases and J by 4 bases, and 11 bases separated the two germline ends. The CDR3 DNA follows: TGTGCCAGCAGTCATCCAGGGTCCACTGAAGCTTTCTTT. This sequence encodes CASSHPGSTEAFF.

This chain uses TRBV19 with TRBJ1-5; possibly TRBD1 for D (6 bases). Germline-derived CDR1 and CDR2 are LNHDA and SQIVND (reference sequence). The germline V and J ends were trimmed by 6 bases and 3 bases, with 12 bases remaining between them. The CDR3 is made up of 14 amino acids. The CDR3 loop reads CASRGGGNNQPQHF. The DNA of the CDR3 is TGTGCCAGTAGGGGAGGGGGGAACAATCAGCCCCAGCATTTT. Combining the CDR3 with reference TRBV19 and TRBJ1-5 gives the whole variable domain DGGITQSPKYLFRKEGQNVTLSCEQNLNHDAMYWYRQDPGQGLRLIYYSQIVNDFQKGDIAEGYSVSREKKESFPLTVTSAQKNPTAFYLCASRGGGNNQPQHFGDGTRLSIL.